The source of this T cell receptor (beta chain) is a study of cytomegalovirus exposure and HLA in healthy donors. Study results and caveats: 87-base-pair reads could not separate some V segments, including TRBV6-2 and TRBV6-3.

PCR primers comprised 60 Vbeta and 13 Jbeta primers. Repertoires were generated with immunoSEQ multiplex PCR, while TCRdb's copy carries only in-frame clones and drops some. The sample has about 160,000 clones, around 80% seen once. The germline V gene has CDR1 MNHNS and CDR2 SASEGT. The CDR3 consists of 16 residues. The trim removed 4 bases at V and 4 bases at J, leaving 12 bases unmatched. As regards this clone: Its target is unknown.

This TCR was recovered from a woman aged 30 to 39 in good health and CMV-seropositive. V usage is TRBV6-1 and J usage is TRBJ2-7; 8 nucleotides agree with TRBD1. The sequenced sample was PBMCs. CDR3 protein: CASSALQTGEFYEQYF. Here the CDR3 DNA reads TGTGCCAGCAGTGCTCTCCAGACAGGGGAGTTTTACGAGCAGTACTTC.